What follows are 11 T cell receptor beta chains derived from one specimen sequenced in a study of blood T cell repertoires in COVID-19. Data came from immunoSEQ multiplex PCR; TCRdb stores just in-frame clones and leaves some out. The repertoire includes about 80,000 clones, about four fifths of them detected once, and approximately 8.7% sits in the top ten. Sequenced sample: peripheral blood. All receptors derive from a human donor in a cohort sampled during active COVID-19.

V and J are TRBV5-5 and TRBJ1-3; a possible D gene is TRBD1 (5 bases). The V gene's germline CDR1 is SGHKS and CDR2 YYEKEE (reference sequence). The CDR3 totals 15 residues. V lost 2 bases and J 0 bases, leaving 9 bases between the germline ends. CDR3 residues: CASSFQGYSGNTIYF. As DNA, the CDR3 is TGTGCCAGCAGCTTCCAGGGATACTCTGGAAACACCATATATTTT.

This clone has only a few counts. V is TRBV30 and J is TRBJ2-5, with no clear D. V lost 3 bases and J lost 4, with 15 bases in between. Germline CDR1 and CDR2: GTSNPN and SVGIG (reference sequence). The CDR3 totals 14 residues. The CDR3 bases are TGTGCCTGGAGGGCTCCAGGCCGACCAGAGACCCAGTACTTC. Its translation is CAWRAPGRPETQYF.

This chain connects TRBV2 to TRBJ2-2; 7 bases agree with TRBD2. V shed 11 bases and J 5 bases; nucleotides not matched to a gene: 14. Germline V gene sequence: CDR1 SNHLY, CDR2 FYNNEI. The CDR3 covers 15 residues. The chain's CDR3 is CAVLASGGRTGELFF. The CDR3 DNA follows: TGTGCCGTACTTGCTAGCGGAGGCAGGACCGGGGAGCTGTTTTTT. The full variable domain, completed using reference TRBV2 and TRBJ2-2, is EPEVTQTPSHQVTQMGQEVILRCVPISNHLYFYWYRQILGQKVEFLVSFYNNEISEKSEIFDDQFSVERPDGSNFTLKIRSTKLEDSAMYFCAVLASGGRTGELFFGEGSRLTVL.

The chain links TRBV7-2 to TRBJ2-5, with TRBD2 identical over 14 bases. Germline values: CDR1 SGHTA, CDR2 FQGNSA. The CDR3 sequence is 15 residues long. Trimming cost V 5 bases and J 5 bases; bases outside gene matches: 4. The CDR3 here is CASSGRTSGRETQYF. For the CDR3, the DNA is TGTGCCAGCAGCGGGAGGACTAGCGGGAGGGAGACCCAGTACTTC.

This rearrangement joins TRBV5-1 to TRBJ1-3; D remains unclear. Germline CDR1 SGHRS, CDR2 YFSETQ. CDR3 length equals 15 residues. V gave up 3 bases and J gave up 8 bases, with 18 bases separating them. This CDR3 is CASSSDSPERDTIYF. The CDR3 DNA sequence: TGCGCCAGCAGCTCGGACTCCCCAGAGAGGGACACCATATATTTT.

A note on this clone: Distinct nucleotide sequences in the sample also encode this CDR3. V gene TRBV5-1 combines with J gene TRBJ2-2; 9 bases line up with TRBD1. With 4 bases clipped from V and 4 bases from J, the junction kept 5 bases outside the gene matches. Germline CDR1 reads SGHRS; CDR2 reads YFSETQ. There are 15 residues in the CDR3. The CDR3 loop is CASSLGQGGTGELFF. CDR3 DNA: TGCGCCAGCAGCCTGGGACAGGGAGGCACCGGGGAGCTGTTTTTT.

The chain has TRBV7-2 and TRBJ2-1; TRBD2 aligns across 11 bases. This CDR3 has 15 residues. V dropped 5 bases and J dropped 6; count of bases not matched to a gene: 6. CDR1 SGHTA and CDR2 FQGNSA come from the germline V gene. CDR3 in amino acids: CASSNPGLAANEQFF. In nucleotides, the CDR3 is TGTGCCAGCAGCAACCCGGGACTAGCGGCCAATGAGCAGTTCTTC.

In nucleotides, the CDR3 is TGCGCCAGCAGCCCCGTAGCGGGAGGGCCCCCAGATACGCAGTATTTT. Translation gives CASSPVAGGPPDTQYF. The rearrangement uses TRBV5-1 and TRBJ2-3; 11 nucleotides align to TRBD2. Germline values: CDR1 SGHRS, CDR2 YFSETQ. Losses at the gene ends were 4 bases for V and 4 bases for J; bases not matched to a gene: 8. The CDR3 runs 16 residues.

This chain connects TRBV9 to TRBJ2-3, with a possible D match to TRBD2 (6 bases). Trimming shortened V by 6 bases and J by 1 base, and 9 bases separated the two germline ends. The CDR3 loop spans 13 amino acids. Germline assignment: CDR1 SGDLS and CDR2 YYNGEE. The CDR3 loop is CASNGGRTDTQYF. CDR3 in DNA: TGTGCCAGCAACGGGGGACGCACAGATACGCAGTATTTT.

Only one count was recorded for this clone. The J gene is TRBJ2-4, the V gene TRBV2, with D possibly matching TRBD2 (7 bases). The germline gives CDR1 SNHLY, CDR2 FYNNEI. V lost 10 bases to trimming and J lost 6 bases, with 16 bases between them. The length of the CDR3 is 13 residues. CDR3 bases: TGTGCCACCCAACAGGGCGGGGGAAACATTCAGTACTTC. Amino acids: CATQQGGGNIQYF.

This clone was counted a single time. V usage is TRBV7-2 and J usage is TRBJ2-5, with 9 bases fitting TRBD1. Trimming at V came to 4 bases and at J to 4 bases, leaving 7 bases not matched to a gene. Germline V CDR1 and CDR2: SGHTA, FQGNSA. CDR3 length: 15 residues. The CDR3 loop reads CASSSGTGRGETQYF. As DNA, the CDR3 is TGTGCCAGCAGCTCCGGGACAGGGCGGGGAGAGACCCAGTACTTC. Full variable domain (remainder filled in from reference TRBV7-2 and TRBJ2-5): GAGVSQSPSNKVTEKGKDVELRCDPISGHTALYWYRQSLGQGLEFLIYFQGNSAPDKSGLPSDRFSAERTGGSVSTLTIQRTQQEDSAVYLCASSSGTGRGETQYFGPGTRLLVL.